This is a list of T cell receptor beta chains from one sample in a study of T cells in Graves' hyperthyroidism and ophthalmopathy. TCRdb reprocessed the multiplex PCR reads via MiXCR and lists one record per CDR3 protein. The repertoire includes 620,000 or so distinct CDR3 sequences, roughly 15% of them detected once, and approximately 12% sits in the top ten. The specimen sequenced was blood. The receptors were gathered from a woman aged 50 to 60 with Graves' ophthalmopathy. Both conserved end residues are part of each CDR3. D genes are given only for firm matches. For some rows the clone size is stated as once, few or many, or as a class when expanded; others skip it.

TRBJ2-7 | TRBV9 | many | TRBD1 | CASSVMRGLGTGGSEQYF | TGTGCCAGCAGCGTGATGAGGGGCCTCGGGACAGGGGGTTCCGAGCAGTACTTC
TRBJ2-1 | TRBV4-3 | few | - | CASSQEEGGGGNEQFF | TGCGCCAGCAGCCAAGAAGAGGGAGGTGGCGGCAATGAGCAGTTCTTC
TRBJ2-5 | TRBV7-2 | - | TRBD2 | CASSWTTSGQETQYF | TGTGCCAGCAGCTGGACGACTAGCGGGCAAGAGACCCAGTACTTC
TRBJ1-2 | TRBV29-1 | few | - | CSVVTSDYGYTF | TGCAGCGTAGTTACTAGTGACTATGGCTACACCTTC
TRBJ1-2 | TRBV29-1 | few | - | CSVRTGGYTF | TGCAGCGTTCGGACGGGTGGCTACACCTTC
TRBJ2-7 | TRBV30 | many | - | CAWSGGAYEQYF | TGTGCCTGGAGTGGGGGGGCCTACGAGCAGTACTTC
TRBJ2-3 | TRBV18 | many | TRBD1 | CASSPLGQADTQYF | TGTGCCAGCTCACCACTCGGACAGGCAGATACGCAGTATTTT
TRBJ2-5 | TRBV7-3 | many | TRBD1 | CASSLRTGKRETQYF | TGTGCCAGCAGCTTGAGGACAGGAAAGAGGGAGACCCAGTACTTC
TRBJ2-1 | TRBV7-2 | - | - | CASSQGFGTSSYNEQFF | TGTGCCAGCAGCCAAGGCTTTGGCACTAGCTCCTACAATGAGCAGTTCTTC
TRBJ1-1 | TRBV5-1 | many | - | CASSLDRGQMNTEAFF | TGCGCCAGCAGCTTGGACCGAGGCCAAATGAACACTGAAGCTTTCTTT
TRBJ2-7 | TRBV2 | many | - | CASSAGQGYAEQYF | TGTGCCAGCAGTGCGGGGCAGGGTTATGCCGAGCAGTACTTC